The sequence of this TCR beta chain was determined in a study of beta chain features in type 1 diabetes. In regard to this clone: The antigen is not known.

Study-wide results and limits: When Type 1 diabetes patients were examined, their TCRB CDR3s proved moderately but significantly shorter in all four CD4+ subsets.

Reverse transcribing all isolated RNA meant expressed TCRB transcripts were sequenced. The table came from immunoSEQ multiplex PCR; TCRdb's copy has only in-frame clones and leaves some out. This table holds more than 300,000 clones, 10% to 15% found once. The CDR3 consists of 14 residues. Germline V lookup: CDR1 LGHNA, CDR2 YSLEER. The germline V and J ends were trimmed by 0 bases and 8 bases, with 11 bases remaining between them. The rearrangement links TRBV4-3 to TRBJ2-1; D possibly corresponds to TRBD1 (6 bases). The sequence was collected from a young woman with type 1 diabetes. The sample taken for sequencing was naive CD4+ T cells from blood. CDR3 in amino acids: CASSQDLGGDEQFF. The CDR3 bases are TGCGCCAGCAGCCAAGATCTTGGGGGCGATGAGCAGTTCTTC.